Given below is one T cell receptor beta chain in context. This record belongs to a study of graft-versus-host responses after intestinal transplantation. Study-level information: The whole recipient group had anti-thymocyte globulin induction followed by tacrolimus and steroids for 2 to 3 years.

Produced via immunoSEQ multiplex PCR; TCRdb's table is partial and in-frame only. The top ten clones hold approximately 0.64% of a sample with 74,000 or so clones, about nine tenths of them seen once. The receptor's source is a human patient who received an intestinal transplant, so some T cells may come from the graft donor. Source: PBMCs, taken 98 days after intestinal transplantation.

The CDR3 DNA follows: TGTGCCAGCAGTGGTGGGACTTCTCTTTACGAGCAGTACTTC. Its protein product is CASSGGTSLYEQYF. The chain employs TRBV6-5 and TRBJ2-7, with a weak D call TRBD2 (6 bases). The V end lost 5 bases, the J end lost 4 bases, and 15 bases lay between the germline ends. The CDR3 has 14 residues. CDR1 and CDR2 (germline): MNHEY, SVGAGI.